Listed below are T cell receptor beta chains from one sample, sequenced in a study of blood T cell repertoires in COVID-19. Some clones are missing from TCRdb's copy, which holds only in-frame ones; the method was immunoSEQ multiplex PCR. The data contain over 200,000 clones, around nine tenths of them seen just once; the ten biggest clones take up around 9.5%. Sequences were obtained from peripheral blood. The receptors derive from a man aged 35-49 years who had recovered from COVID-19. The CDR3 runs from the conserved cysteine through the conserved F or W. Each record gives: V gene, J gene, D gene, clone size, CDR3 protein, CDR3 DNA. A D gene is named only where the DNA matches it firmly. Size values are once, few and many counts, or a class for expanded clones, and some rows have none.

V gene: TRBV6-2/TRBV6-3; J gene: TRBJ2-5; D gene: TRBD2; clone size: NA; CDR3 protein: CASRPSGGPQETQYF; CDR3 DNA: TGTGCCAGCAGACCTAGCGGGGGGCCTCAAGAGACCCAGTACTTC
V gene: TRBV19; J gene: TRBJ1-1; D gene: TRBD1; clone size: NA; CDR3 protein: CASRTGGRTEAFF; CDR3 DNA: TGTGCCAGTAGGACAGGGGGCCGAACTGAAGCTTTCTTT
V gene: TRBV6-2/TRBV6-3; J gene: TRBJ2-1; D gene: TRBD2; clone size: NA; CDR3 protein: CASSFRGLAAFDVEQFF; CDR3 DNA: TGTGCCAGCAGTTTCCGAGGACTAGCCGCTTTTGACGTTGAGCAGTTCTTC
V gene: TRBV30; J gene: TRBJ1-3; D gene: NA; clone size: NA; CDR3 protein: CAWISSGNTIYF; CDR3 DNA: TGTGCCTGGATCAGCTCTGGAAACACCATATATTTT
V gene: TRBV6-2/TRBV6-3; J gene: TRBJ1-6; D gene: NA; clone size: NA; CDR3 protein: CASSYGSRGRTNSPLHF; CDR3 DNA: TGTGCCAGCAGTTACGGAAGCCGGGGTCGGACCAATTCACCCCTCCACTTT
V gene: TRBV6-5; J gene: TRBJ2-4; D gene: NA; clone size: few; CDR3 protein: CASSRGLAKNIQYF; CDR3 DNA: TGTGCCAGCAGTAGAGGGTTAGCCAAAAACATTCAGTACTTC
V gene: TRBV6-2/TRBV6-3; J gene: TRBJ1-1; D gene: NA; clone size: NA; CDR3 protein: CASSLMNTEAFF; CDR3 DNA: TGTGCCAGCAGCCTAATGAACACTGAAGCTTTCTTT
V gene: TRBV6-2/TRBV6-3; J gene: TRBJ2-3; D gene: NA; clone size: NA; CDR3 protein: CASSRTGTDTQYF; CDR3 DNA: TGTGCCAGCAGTAGGACAGGCACAGATACGCAGTATTTT
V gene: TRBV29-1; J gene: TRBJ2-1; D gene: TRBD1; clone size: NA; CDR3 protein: CSVDRDRGEQFF; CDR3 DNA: TGCAGCGTTGACAGGGACAGGGGTGAGCAGTTCTTC
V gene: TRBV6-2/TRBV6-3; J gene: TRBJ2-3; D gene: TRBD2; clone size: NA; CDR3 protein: CASSRFGGGALTDTQYF; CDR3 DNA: TGTGCCAGCAGCCGCTTTGGCGGGGGGGCCCTTACAGATACGCAGTATTTT
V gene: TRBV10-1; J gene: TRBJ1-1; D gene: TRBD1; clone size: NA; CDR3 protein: CASSRDRVNTEAFF; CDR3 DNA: TGCGCCAGCAGCCGGGACAGAGTGAACACTGAAGCTTTCTTT
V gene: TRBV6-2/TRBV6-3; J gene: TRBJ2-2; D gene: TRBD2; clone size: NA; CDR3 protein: CASSSSGRGTGELFF; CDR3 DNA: TGTGCCAGCAGTTCTAGCGGGAGAGGGACCGGGGAGCTGTTTTTT
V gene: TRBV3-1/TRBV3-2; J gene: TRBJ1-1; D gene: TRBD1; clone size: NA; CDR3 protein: CASSLGTGVWNTEAFF; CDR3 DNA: TGTGCCAGCAGCCTAGGGACAGGGGTGTGGAACACTGAAGCTTTCTTT
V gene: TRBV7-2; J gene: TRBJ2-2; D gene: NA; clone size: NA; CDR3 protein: CASSLQAEAGELFF; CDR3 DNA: TGTGCCAGCAGCTTACAAGCGGAAGCCGGGGAGCTGTTTTTT
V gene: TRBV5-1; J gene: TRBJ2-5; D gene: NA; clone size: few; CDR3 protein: CASSLVAAGETQYF; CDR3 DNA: TGCGCCAGCAGCTTGGTTGCGGCGGGGGAGACCCAGTACTTC
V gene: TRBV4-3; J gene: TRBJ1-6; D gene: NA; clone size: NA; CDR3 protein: CASSAQGIHNSPLHF; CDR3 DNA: TGCGCCAGCAGCGCACAGGGTATCCATAATTCACCCCTCCACTTT
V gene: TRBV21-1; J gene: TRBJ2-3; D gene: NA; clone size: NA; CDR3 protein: CASVQGNGTSGFTDTQYF; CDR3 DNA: TGTGCCAGCGTACAGGGGAATGGGACTAGCGGTTTCACAGATACGCAGTATTTT
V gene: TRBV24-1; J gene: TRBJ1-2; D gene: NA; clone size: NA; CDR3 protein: CATRGGGRYGYTF; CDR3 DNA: TGTGCCACCAGGGGAGGGGGGCGCTATGGCTACACCTTC
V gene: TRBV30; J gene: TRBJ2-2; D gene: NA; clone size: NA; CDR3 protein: CAWRRNGRNRRTGELFF; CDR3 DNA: TGTGCCTGGAGAAGGAACGGACGGAACCGGAGGACCGGGGAGCTGTTTTTT
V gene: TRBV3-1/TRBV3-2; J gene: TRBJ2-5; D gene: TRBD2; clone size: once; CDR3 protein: CASSQDKRTSGFQETQYF; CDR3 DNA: TGTGCCAGCAGCCAAGATAAAAGGACTAGCGGGTTCCAAGAGACCCAGTACTTC
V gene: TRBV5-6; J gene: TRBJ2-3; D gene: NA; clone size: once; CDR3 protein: CASSLGLKPDTQYF; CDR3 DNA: TGTGCCAGCAGCCTAGGACTAAAACCAGATACGCAGTATTTT
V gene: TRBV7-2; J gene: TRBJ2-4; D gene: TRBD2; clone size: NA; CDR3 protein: CASGRIAGIKNIQYF; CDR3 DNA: TGTGCCAGCGGGAGAATAGCGGGGATAAAAAACATTCAGTACTTC
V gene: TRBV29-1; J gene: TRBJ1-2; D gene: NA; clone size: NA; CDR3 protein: CSARGHGYTF; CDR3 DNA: TGCAGCGCCAGAGGGCATGGCTACACCTTC
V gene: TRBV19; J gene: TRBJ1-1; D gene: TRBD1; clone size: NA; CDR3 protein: CASSIYTGGTEAFF; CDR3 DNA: TGTGCCAGTAGTATCTACACAGGGGGCACTGAAGCTTTCTTT
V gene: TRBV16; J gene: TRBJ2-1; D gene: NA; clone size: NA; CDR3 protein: CASSQSSGGNEQFF; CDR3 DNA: TGTGCCAGCAGCCAATCGTCAGGAGGGAATGAGCAGTTCTTC
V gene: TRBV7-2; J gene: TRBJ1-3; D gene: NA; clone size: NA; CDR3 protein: CASSTTGLGNTIYF; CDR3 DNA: TGTGCCAGCAGCACGACGGGACTTGGAAACACCATATATTTT
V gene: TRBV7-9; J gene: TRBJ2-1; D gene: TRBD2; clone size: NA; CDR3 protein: CASSFGLVGVNEQFF; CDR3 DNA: TGTGCCAGCAGCTTTGGACTAGTTGGCGTCAATGAGCAGTTCTTC
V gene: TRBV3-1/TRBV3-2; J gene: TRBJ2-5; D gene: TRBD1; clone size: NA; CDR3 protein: CASSHRGLGETQYF; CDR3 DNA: TGTGCCAGCAGCCACAGGGGGCTCGGCGAGACCCAGTACTTC
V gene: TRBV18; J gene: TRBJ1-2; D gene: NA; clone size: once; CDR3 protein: CASSQNRANYGYTF; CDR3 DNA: TGTGCCAGCTCACAAAACAGGGCTAACTATGGCTACACCTTC
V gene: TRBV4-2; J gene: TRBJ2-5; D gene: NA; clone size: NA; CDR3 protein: CASSQAAGFYGETQYF; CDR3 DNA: TGTGCCAGCAGCCAAGCGGCGGGTTTCTACGGAGAGACCCAGTACTTC
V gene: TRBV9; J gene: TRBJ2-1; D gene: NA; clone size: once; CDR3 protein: CASSVYGTPRGEQFF; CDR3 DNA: TGTGCCAGCAGCGTATACGGGACGCCCAGGGGTGAGCAGTTCTTC
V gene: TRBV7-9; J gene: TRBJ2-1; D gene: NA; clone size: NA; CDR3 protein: CASSYDRTLYNEQFF; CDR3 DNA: TGTGCCAGCAGCTATGACAGAACTTTATACAATGAGCAGTTCTTC
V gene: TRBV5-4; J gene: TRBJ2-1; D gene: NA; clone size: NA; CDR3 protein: CASSPTGNEQFF; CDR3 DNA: TGTGCCAGCAGCCCTACAGGCAATGAGCAGTTCTTC
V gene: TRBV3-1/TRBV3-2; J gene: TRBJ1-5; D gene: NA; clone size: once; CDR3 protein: CASSSSQIGQPQHF; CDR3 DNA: TGTGCCAGCAGCTCCTCACAGATCGGTCAGCCCCAGCATTTT
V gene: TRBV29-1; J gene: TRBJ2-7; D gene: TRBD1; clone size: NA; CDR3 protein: CSVDLPGQNPYEQYF; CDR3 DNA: TGCAGCGTTGATTTACCGGGACAGAACCCCTACGAGCAGTACTTC
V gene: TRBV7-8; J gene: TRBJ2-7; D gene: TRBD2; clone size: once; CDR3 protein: CATRRGTAGGNYEQYF; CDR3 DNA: TGTGCCACCCGCAGGGGTACGGCGGGAGGTAACTACGAGCAGTACTTC
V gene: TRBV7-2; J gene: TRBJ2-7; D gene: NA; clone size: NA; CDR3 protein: CASSTPPRNPYEQYF; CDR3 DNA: TGTGCCAGCAGCACTCCCCCGAGGAACCCCTACGAGCAGTACTTC
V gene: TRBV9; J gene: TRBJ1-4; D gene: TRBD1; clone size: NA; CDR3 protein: CASSGTGVGKLFF; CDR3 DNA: TGTGCCAGCTCCGGGACAGGGGTAGGAAAACTGTTTTTT
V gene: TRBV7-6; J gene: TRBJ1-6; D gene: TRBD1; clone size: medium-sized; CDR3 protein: CASSLGSGTGDSALHF; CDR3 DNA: TGTGCCAGCAGCTTAGGATCCGGGACAGGGGATTCCGCCCTCCACTTT
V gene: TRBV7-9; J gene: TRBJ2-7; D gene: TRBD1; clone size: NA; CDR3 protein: CASSLQGAGQYF; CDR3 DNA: TGTGCCAGCAGCCTACAGGGGGCCGGGCAGTACTTC
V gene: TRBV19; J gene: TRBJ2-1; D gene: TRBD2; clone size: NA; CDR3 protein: CASSSAGGDNEQFF; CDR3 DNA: TGTGCCAGTAGTTCGGCGGGAGGCGACAATGAGCAGTTCTTC
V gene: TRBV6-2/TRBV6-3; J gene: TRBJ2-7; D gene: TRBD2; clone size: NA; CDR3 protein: CASSTTPGSGGYEQYF; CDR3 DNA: TGTGCCAGCAGCACTACCCCGGGTAGCGGGGGCTACGAGCAGTACTTC
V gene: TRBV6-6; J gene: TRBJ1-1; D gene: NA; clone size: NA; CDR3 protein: CASRREVVGAEAFF; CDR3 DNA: TGTGCCAGCAGACGCGAGGTCGTCGGGGCTGAAGCTTTCTTT
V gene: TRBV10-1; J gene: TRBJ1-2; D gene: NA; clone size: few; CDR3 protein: CASREAGFGTF; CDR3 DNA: TGCGCCAGCAGGGAGGCGGGGTTTGGCACCTTC
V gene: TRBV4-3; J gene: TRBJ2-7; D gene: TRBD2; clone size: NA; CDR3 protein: CASSPGLAGGHEQYF; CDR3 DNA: TGCGCCAGCAGCCCGGGACTAGCGGGGGGTCACGAGCAGTACTTC
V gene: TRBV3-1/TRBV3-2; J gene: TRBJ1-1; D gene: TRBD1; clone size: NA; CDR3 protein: CASSQRGQGGTEAFF; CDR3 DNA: TGTGCCAGCAGCCAGCGCGGACAGGGAGGGACTGAAGCTTTCTTT
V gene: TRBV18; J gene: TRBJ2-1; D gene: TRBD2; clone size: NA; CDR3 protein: CASSSGLAGTFSYNEQFF; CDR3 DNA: TGTGCCAGCTCATCGGGACTAGCGGGGACCTTCTCCTACAATGAGCAGTTCTTC
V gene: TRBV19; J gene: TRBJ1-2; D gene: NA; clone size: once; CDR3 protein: CASTPDRGGYTF; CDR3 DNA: TGTGCCAGTACCCCGGACAGAGGAGGCTACACCTTC
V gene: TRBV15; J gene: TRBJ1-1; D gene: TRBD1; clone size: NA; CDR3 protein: CATSRDRGTVGVMGAFF; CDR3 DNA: TGTGCCACCAGCAGAGATAGAGGGACAGTTGGAGTTATGGGAGCTTTCTTT
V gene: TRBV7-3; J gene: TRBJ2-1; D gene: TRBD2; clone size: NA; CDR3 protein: CASSLAGGNYNEQFF; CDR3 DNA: TGTGCCAGCAGCCTAGCGGGAGGAAACTACAATGAGCAGTTCTTC
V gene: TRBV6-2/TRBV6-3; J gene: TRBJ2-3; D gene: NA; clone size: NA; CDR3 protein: CASSYSSMVFGTDTQYF; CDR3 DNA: TGTGCCAGCAGTTACTCCTCTATGGTTTTTGGCACAGATACGCAGTATTTT
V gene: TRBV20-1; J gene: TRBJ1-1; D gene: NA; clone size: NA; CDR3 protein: CSASHPVMNTEAFF; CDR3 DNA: TGCAGTGCTAGTCATCCAGTGATGAACACTGAAGCTTTCTTT
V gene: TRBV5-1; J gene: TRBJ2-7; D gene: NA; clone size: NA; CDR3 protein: CASSAGYRDEQYF; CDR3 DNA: TGCGCCAGCAGCGCAGGGTACAGGGACGAGCAGTACTTC
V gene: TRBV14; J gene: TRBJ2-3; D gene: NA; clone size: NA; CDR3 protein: CASSQEARATDTQYF; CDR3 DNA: TGTGCCAGCAGCCAAGAGGCCAGGGCCACAGATACGCAGTATTTT
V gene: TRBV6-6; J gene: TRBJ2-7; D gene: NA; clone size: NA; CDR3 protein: CASSYSLGGTYEQYF; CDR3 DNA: TGTGCCAGCAGTTACTCCTTAGGGGGTACCTACGAGCAGTACTTC
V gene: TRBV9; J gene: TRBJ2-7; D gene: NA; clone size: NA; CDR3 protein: CASSVGDSLYEQYF; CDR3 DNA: TGTGCCAGCAGCGTAGGAGACAGCCTCTACGAGCAGTACTTC
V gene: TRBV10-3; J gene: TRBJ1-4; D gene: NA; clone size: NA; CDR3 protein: CAARGGGSPTNEKLFF; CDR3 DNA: TGTGCCGCCCGCGGCGGGGGGAGCCCAACTAATGAAAAACTGTTTTTT
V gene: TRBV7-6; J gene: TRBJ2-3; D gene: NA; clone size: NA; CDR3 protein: CASSLGLGAFPDTQYF; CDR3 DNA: TGTGCCAGCAGCTTGGGCTTGGGCGCGTTCCCAGATACGCAGTATTTT
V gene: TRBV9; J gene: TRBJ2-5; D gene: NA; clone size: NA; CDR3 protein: CASSVAGEGETQYF; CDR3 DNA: TGTGCCAGCAGCGTAGCGGGAGAGGGGGAGACCCAGTACTTC
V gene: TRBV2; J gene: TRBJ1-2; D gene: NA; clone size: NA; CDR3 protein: CASSGYGYTF; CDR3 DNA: TGTGCCAGCTCGGGGTATGGCTACACCTTC